A selection of T cell receptor beta chains follows, all from one sample in a study of T cell repertoires in cytomegalovirus infection. Each CDR3 protein is one row after TCRdb ran MiXCR on the reads. The sample records about 310,000 distinct CDR3 sequences, roughly 15% being singletons. Sequencing input: PBMCs. The receptors here all came from a human donor in good health (CMV status not recorded). Some clones in this sample may be carry-over from other donors' samples. Each CDR3 is given with its conserved first and last residue. A D gene is named only where the DNA matches it firmly. A row's size may be missing; if present it is once, few, many or a size class.

J gene	clone size	D gene	V gene	CDR3 DNA	CDR3 protein
TRBJ1-3	NA	NA	TRBV2	TGTGCCAAGGGCCGGTCTGGAAACACCATATATTTT	CAKGRSGNTIYF
TRBJ1-5	few	TRBD1	TRBV28	TGTGCCAGCAGTGCCGGGACAGGGATAAGTAATCAGCCCCAGCATTTT	CASSAGTGISNQPQHF
TRBJ1-1	NA	NA	TRBV7-2	TGTGCCAGCAGCTTATCAGGGGTAAACACTGAAGCTTTCTTT	CASSLSGVNTEAFF
TRBJ2-1	many	TRBD1	TRBV5-1	TGCGCCAGCAGCTCTCCGGGACAGGGAGGGAATGAGCAGTTCTTC	CASSSPGQGGNEQFF
TRBJ2-2	few	NA	TRBV7-9	TGTGCCAGCAGCTTTCCCCAGGGCGCGGCCGGGGAGCTGTTTTTT	CASSFPQGAAGELFF
TRBJ2-1	NA	TRBD2	TRBV5-6	TGTGCCAGCAGCTTCCGCGGGGGCTACAATGAGCAGTTCTTC	CASSFRGGYNEQFF
TRBJ2-3	many	NA	TRBV7-9	TGTGCCAGCAGCTTAGAGATCGGACGGACAGATACGCAGTATTTT	CASSLEIGRTDTQYF
TRBJ2-1	many	NA	TRBV7-9	TGTGCCAGCAGCCCCCGGCCGAACAATGAGCAGTTCTTC	CASSPRPNNEQFF
TRBJ2-2	NA	NA	TRBV19	TGTGCCAGTAATCCCACAGTTAACACCGGGGAGCTGTTTTTT	CASNPTVNTGELFF
TRBJ2-5	many	TRBD1	TRBV20-1	TGCAGTGCGAACCGTAGGGGGCCGAAAGAGACCCAGTACTTC	CSANRRGPKETQYF
TRBJ2-3	many	NA	TRBV12-3/TRBV12-4	TGTGCCAGCAGTTTAAGAGGAGGTACCACAGATACGCAGTATTTT	CASSLRGGTTDTQYF
TRBJ2-7	few	TRBD1	TRBV28	TGTGCCAGCAGTACCTCGACGACAGGGGCCTACGAGCAGTACTTC	CASSTSTTGAYEQYF
TRBJ2-2	NA	TRBD1	TRBV12-3/TRBV12-4	TGTGCCAGCAGAGTAGGACAGGGGAACACCGGGGAGCTGTTTTTT	CASRVGQGNTGELFF
TRBJ2-1	many	NA	TRBV19	TGTGCCAGTAGTATCCTCAGGGGTGAATCCTACAATGAGCAGTTCTTC	CASSILRGESYNEQFF
TRBJ1-1	NA	NA	TRBV4-1	TGTGCCAGCAGCCAAGGGCGGGACACTGAAGCTTTCTTT	CASSQGRDTEAFF
TRBJ2-5	NA	NA	TRBV27	TGTGCCAGCAGTCTCGGGGCTAGCAGGCAAGAGACCCAGTACTTC	CASSLGASRQETQYF
TRBJ1-5	many	NA	TRBV12-3/TRBV12-4	TGTGCCAGCAGTTTAGTCCGGGAAAGAAGCAATCAGCCCCAGCATTTT	CASSLVRERSNQPQHF
TRBJ2-4	NA	TRBD1	TRBV23-1	TGCGCCAGCCCACCGGCGCCGGACAGGGCTTTGGTTGTGTTGTACTTC	CASPPAPDRALVVLYF
TRBJ1-2	NA	NA	TRBV20-1	TGCAGTGTAGCGGGGGGCCAGGGCAACTATGGCTACACCTTC	CSVAGGQGNYGYTF
TRBJ2-7	NA	NA	TRBV5-1	TGCGCCAGCAGCTCGGGAAGGGTCTCCTACGAGCAGTACTTC	CASSSGRVSYEQYF
TRBJ2-1	once	NA	TRBV14	TGTGCCAGCAGCCAAGATTACGGACCAGGGGAGCAGTTCTTC	CASSQDYGPGEQFF
TRBJ2-1	many	TRBD1	TRBV7-8	TGTGCCAGCAGCTACCGGGACAGGGTCCGCAATGAGCAGTTCTTC	CASSYRDRVRNEQFF
TRBJ2-1	NA	TRBD2	TRBV6-2/TRBV6-3	TGTGCCAGCAGCTGGGCGGGGGGTAGAAATGAGCAGTTCTTC	CASSWAGGRNEQFF
TRBJ1-2	many	NA	TRBV7-2	TGTGCCAGCAGCTTAATTAGGGACTATGGCTACACCTTC	CASSLIRDYGYTF
TRBJ2-3	many	NA	TRBV7-3	TGTGCCAGCAGCTTAGGGACTCCGACCACAGATACGCAGTATTTT	CASSLGTPTTDTQYF
TRBJ2-1	NA	NA	TRBV27	TGTGCCAGCAGTTTTCGGCGGGCCAATGAGCAGTTCTTC	CASSFRRANEQFF
TRBJ2-1	few	TRBD2	TRBV18	TGTGCCAGCTCACCACGAAGAGACGGTCTAGCGGAAAACAATGAGCAGTTCTTC	CASSPRRDGLAENNEQFF
TRBJ2-7	many	NA	TRBV7-2	TGTGCCAGCAGCTTAGGGGCAGGGTCCTACGAGCAGTACTTC	CASSLGAGSYEQYF
TRBJ2-7	NA	TRBD1	TRBV6-5	TGTGCCAGCAGTTGGTCCTGGGACAGCTCCTACGAGCAGTACTTC	CASSWSWDSSYEQYF
TRBJ2-2	few	NA	TRBV6-6	TGTGCCAGCAGTTACACGGCGCCGGAAAACACCGGGGAGCTGTTTTTT	CASSYTAPENTGELFF
TRBJ1-2	few	NA	TRBV5-1	TGCGCCAGCAGCTTGGATTGGGGTAACTATGGCTACACCTTC	CASSLDWGNYGYTF
TRBJ2-7	NA	TRBD1	TRBV24-1	TGTGCCACCAGTGATATTGGGGACAGGAAGCAGTACTTC	CATSDIGDRKQYF
TRBJ2-5	NA	NA	TRBV5-5	TGTGCCAGCAGCTTGGAAGGGGCGGCAGGTCCCGAAGAGACCCAGTACTTC	CASSLEGAAGPEETQYF
TRBJ2-7	few	TRBD1	TRBV6-1	TGTGCCAGCAGTGAGGGACCGGGACAGATCTACGAGCAGTACTTC	CASSEGPGQIYEQYF
TRBJ2-3	NA	NA	TRBV6-5	TGTGCCAGCAGTTACCTCGCCGGGCGGGGAGGCACAGATACGCAGTATTTT	CASSYLAGRGGTDTQYF
TRBJ2-1	few	TRBD2	TRBV5-1	TGCGCCAGCACCTATGGACTAGCGGGGGACAATGAGCAGTTCTTC	CASTYGLAGDNEQFF
TRBJ1-5	many	NA	TRBV28	TGTGCCAGCAGTTTATCGAATAGCAATCAGCCCCAGCATTTT	CASSLSNSNQPQHF
TRBJ1-4	NA	NA	TRBV7-6	TGTGCCAGCAGCTTAGCCCCTTCAACTAATGAAAAACTGTTTTTT	CASSLAPSTNEKLFF
TRBJ2-7	many	NA	TRBV7-9	TGTGCCAGCAGCTTAGCGCTGGGGGGCTTCAACGAGCAGTACTTC	CASSLALGGFNEQYF
TRBJ2-5	few	NA	TRBV9	TGTGCCAGCAGCCCGTTGGGTAGCTTCCCGATCGGGACCCAGTACTTC	CASSPLGSFPIGTQYF
TRBJ1-1	NA	NA	TRBV2	TGTGCCAGCAGAGAGGGGCAGAACACTGAAGCTTTCTTT	CASREGQNTEAFF
TRBJ1-5	NA	TRBD1	TRBV19	TGTGCCAGTAGTATATCGACAGGGGATCAGCCCCAGCATTTT	CASSISTGDQPQHF
TRBJ1-1	NA	NA	TRBV6-2/TRBV6-3	TGTGCCACCAAGACAGATATGAACACTGAAGCTTTCTTT	CATKTDMNTEAFF
TRBJ2-1	many	TRBD2	TRBV6-2/TRBV6-3	TGTGCCAGCAGTCCCCTAGCGGGGGTACGCAATGAGCAGTTCTTC	CASSPLAGVRNEQFF
TRBJ2-1	many	NA	TRBV6-2/TRBV6-3	TGTGCCAGCAGTTACTCGGTAACAGGGAATCTATACAATGAGCAGTTCTTC	CASSYSVTGNLYNEQFF
TRBJ2-7	few	TRBD2	TRBV2	TGTGCCAGCAGTGAGGGGACTAGCGGGGTCCACGAGCAGTACTTC	CASSEGTSGVHEQYF
TRBJ1-1	few	NA	TRBV12-3/TRBV12-4	TGTGCCAGCAGTTTAACCTATCTGGGTGAAGCTTTCTTT	CASSLTYLGEAFF
TRBJ1-2	NA	NA	TRBV20-1	TGCAGTGCTAGAGACAGGGCCTACTATGGCTACACCTTC	CSARDRAYYGYTF